There are a few counts of the clone carrying this T cell receptor beta chain. Its antigen is undetermined. The V gene end was trimmed by 1 base and the J gene end by 11 bases; junction bases not matched to a gene: 5. Germline V gene data show CDR1 as LGHNA and CDR2 as YNFKEQ. The length of the CDR3 is 14 residues. The sample belongs to a study of identical twins. Study-wide results and limits: Insertions were fewer in abundant cord blood beta clonotypes, whereas memory repertoires showed none of this pattern.

TCRdb passed the 5' RACE reads through MiXCR, listing each CDR3 protein once. This sample yields about 570,000 distinct CDR3 sequences, of which approximately 9.6% are seen a single time; roughly 3.2% belongs to the top ten. These data also featured in a second study, about yellow fever vaccine responses in identical twins. That paper adds: Twins reportedly appeared to share part of their vaccine T cell response while keeping part individual.

Sequencing was done on a sample of PBMCs. The chain uses TRBV4-2 and TRBJ1-6; 7 positions agree with TRBD1. This TCR came from a young woman in good health. DNA for the CDR3: TGTGCCAGCAGCCAAGTGGACAGGCGGGCACCCCTCCACTTT. Translating it yields CASSQVDRRAPLHF.